This T cell receptor beta chain appears in the sequencing data of a study of CD8 T cells in Susac syndrome. A quantity of about 0.45 to 1 ug RNA underwent reverse transcription using random hexamers. TCRdb passed the immunoSEQ multiplex PCR reads through MiXCR, listing each CDR3 protein once. The sample lists 300,000 to 350,000 distinct CDR3 sequences, under 95% occurring once. Trimming cost V 4 bases and J 6 bases; bases outside gene matches: 11. CDR1 and CDR2 from the germline V gene are SGDLS and YYNGEE. The CDR3 sequence is 16 residues long. The sequence derives from a human donor with multiple sclerosis. The sample was CD4+ T cells from PBMCs. The chain joins TRBV9 to TRBJ2-1; 9 positions agree with TRBD2. The CDR3 protein is CASSPLAGLAGNEQFF. CDR3 nucleotide sequence: TGTGCCAGCAGCCCCCTCGCGGGACTAGCTGGCAATGAGCAGTTCTTC.